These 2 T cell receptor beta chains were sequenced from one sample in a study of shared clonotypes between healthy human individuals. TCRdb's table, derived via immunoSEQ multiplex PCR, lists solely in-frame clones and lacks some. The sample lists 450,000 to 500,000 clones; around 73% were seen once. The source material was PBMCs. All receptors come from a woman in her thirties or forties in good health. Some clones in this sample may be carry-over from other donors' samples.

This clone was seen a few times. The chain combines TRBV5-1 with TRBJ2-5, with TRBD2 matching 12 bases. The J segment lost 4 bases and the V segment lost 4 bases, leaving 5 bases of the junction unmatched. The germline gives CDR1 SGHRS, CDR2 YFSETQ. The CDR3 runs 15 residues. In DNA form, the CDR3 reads TGCGCCAGCAGCCAAACTAGCGGGAGGCCAGAGACCCAGTACTTC. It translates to CASSQTSGRPETQYF.

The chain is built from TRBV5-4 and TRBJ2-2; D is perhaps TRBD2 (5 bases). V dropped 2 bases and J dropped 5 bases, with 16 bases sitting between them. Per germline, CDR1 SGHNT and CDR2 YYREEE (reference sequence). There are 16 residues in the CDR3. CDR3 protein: CASSFAGGYATGELFF. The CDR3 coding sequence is TGTGCCAGCAGCTTCGCCGGAGGATACGCAACCGGGGAGCTGTTTTTT.